This T cell receptor beta chain derives from a study of Graves' ophthalmopathy and Graves' hyperthyroidism. From RNA, the CDR3 regions of TCR beta chains were amplified and sequenced. HTBI primers primed a first-round RT-PCR, and a second-round multiplex PCR followed. One entry per CDR3 protein, called by TCRdb with MiXCR from the multiplex PCR reads. The sample lists around 1,200,000 distinct CDR3 sequences; 36% were seen once. The CDR3 covers 13 residues. Looked up from germline, CDR1 is SNHLY and CDR2 is FYNNEI. The junction had 5 bases not matched to a gene; V was cut back by 6 bases and J by 6 bases.

The V gene is TRBV2, the J gene TRBJ2-7; TRBD2 matches 10 bases. This receptor was obtained from an adult man with Graves' hyperthyroidism. Sequenced sample: peripheral blood or thyroid tissue (not recorded which). CDR3 amino acids: CASRVAGGREQYF. The DNA for the CDR3 is TGTGCCAGCAGGGTAGCGGGAGGACGCGAGCAGTACTTC.